This TCR beta chain was recorded in a study of cytomegalovirus exposure and HLA in healthy donors. For the study at large: An earlier analysis found fewer than 120 million unique TCR beta sequences from 200 million or so T cells. Around 85 million unique TCR sequences came from HLA-typed donors in an early release.

Germline lookup yields CDR1 SSHAT and CDR2 FNYEAQ (reference sequence). This CDR3 comprises 13 residues. Turning to this clone: One end of the junction does not line up with germline, which may come from a read error.

The PCR had 60 Vbeta and 13 Jbeta primers. Only in-frame clones appear in the TCRdb table, and some are missing; sequencing was by immunoSEQ multiplex PCR. The profile shows around 100,000 clones, 60% to 80% of them singletons. The chain is built from TRBV7-7 and TRBJ2-3; TRBD2 matches 10 bases. This TCR was recovered from a young woman in good health and CMV-seropositive. Sequencing was done on a sample of PBMCs. The CDR3 loop is CASSGGGTDTQYF. In DNA form, the CDR3 reads TGTGCTAGCAGCGGGGGGGGCACAGATACGCAGTATTTT. Variable domain in full (rest from reference TRBV7-7 and TRBJ2-3): GAGVSQSPRYKVTKRGQDVTLRCDPISSHATLYWYQQALGQGPEFLTYFNYEAQPDKSGLPSDRFSAERPEGSISTLTIQRTEQRDSAMYRCASSGGGTDTQYFGPGTRLTVL.